The present entry profiles one T cell receptor beta chain with its context. The data were taken from a study of PD-1 blockade in mismatch repair-deficient tumors. Trimming took 4 bases from V and 4 from J; bases not matched to a gene: 2. Germline V gene data show CDR1 as SGHNT and CDR2 as YYREEE (reference sequence). The CDR3 runs to 14 residues. Here immunoSEQ multiplex PCR was the method, and the copy in TCRdb shows in-frame clones only, minus some. The table has some 51,000 clones, roughly 80% seen once; the top ten hold more than 8%. Mismatch repair deficiency was confirmed in all patients, by PCR or immunohistochemistry. TCRs were sequenced from three patients responding to pembrolizumab.

The V gene is TRBV5-4, the J gene TRBJ2-2, with 9 bases identical to TRBD1. The TCR originated in an adult with mismatch repair-deficient cancer. Material: peripheral blood, obtained approximately 18 weeks after starting pembrolizumab. The CDR3 DNA sequence: TGTGCCAGCAGCGACAGGGGGAGCACCGGGGAGCTGTTTTTT. Translated: CASSDRGSTGELFF.